The 21 T cell receptor beta chains given below trace back to one sample, sequenced in a study of cytomegalovirus exposure and HLA in healthy donors. Assay: immunoSEQ multiplex PCR; the TCRdb copy retains only in-frame clones and omits some. The sample lists 150,000 to 200,000 clones, 80% to 90% occurring once. Sequences were obtained from PBMCs. These receptors came from a woman between 25 and 40 years old in good health and CMV-seronegative.

The rearrangement uses TRBV9 and TRBJ2-3, with 7 bases that match TRBD1. The CDR3 consists of 16 residues. V shed 4 bases and J 2 bases; nucleotides not matched to a gene: 10. CDR1 SGDLS and CDR2 YYNGEE come from the germline V gene. The CDR3 nucleotides read TGTGCCAGCAGCAAGAGGGGGCAGGACATCACAGATACGCAGTATTTT. This codes for CASSKRGQDITDTQYF.

This rearrangement joins TRBV11-2 to TRBJ2-1, with 12 bases identical to TRBD2. Per germline, CDR1 SGHAT and CDR2 FQNNGV. With 5 bases clipped from V and 6 bases from J, the junction kept 8 bases outside the gene matches. This CDR3 has 16 residues. The CDR3 DNA reads TGTGCCAGCAGCCTAAGGGCTAGCGGGAGGGGCAATGAGCAGTTCTTC. Translating it yields CASSLRASGRGNEQFF.

The chain carries TRBV11-3 and TRBJ2-2; perhaps TRBD2 as D (6 bases). This CDR3 is built from 16 residues. The V and J ends lost 5 bases and 6 bases respectively, with 19 bases between them. CDR1 and CDR2 (germline): SGHNT, YENEEA. The CDR3, as DNA: TGTGCCAGCAGCCCCGCCGGGACTTACCCCCCCGGGGAGCTGTTTTTT. Amino acids: CASSPAGTYPPGELFF.

This clone was seen once. CDR3 in amino acids: CASSSGQGNVQPQHF. CDR3 sequence (DNA): TGTGCCAGCAGTTCGGGACAGGGTAATGTTCAGCCCCAGCATTTT. The J gene is TRBJ1-5, the V gene TRBV28; TRBD1 matches 9 bases. With 4 bases clipped from V and 6 bases from J, the junction kept 7 bases outside the gene matches. This CDR3 contains 15 residues. From germline, CDR1 is MDHEN and CDR2 SYDVKM. The full variable domain, in which reference TRBV28 and TRBJ1-5 provide the parts outside the CDR3, is DVKVTQSSRYLVKRTGEKVFLECVQDMDHENMFWYRQDPGLGLRLIYFSYDVKMKEKGDIPEGYSVSREKKERFSLILESASTNQTSMYLCASSSGQGNVQPQHFGDGTRLSIL.

This chain joins TRBV6-5 and TRBJ1-1; possibly TRBD1 for D (6 bases). This CDR3 spans 14 amino acids. The germline V and J ends were trimmed by 4 bases and 0 bases, with 9 bases remaining between them. From germline, CDR1 is MNHEY and CDR2 SVGAGI. The CDR3 here is CASSFRQVNTEAFF. CDR3 in DNA: TGTGCCAGCAGTTTCCGACAGGTGAACACTGAAGCTTTCTTT.

The gene calls are TRBV18 and TRBJ2-3, with TRBD2 identical over 11 bases. Germline loops: CDR1 KGHSH, CDR2 LQKENI. CDR3 length: 16 residues. J gave up 3 bases and V 4 bases, and 6 bases lay outside the gene matches. The chain's CDR3 is CASSLSGGARTDTQYF. CDR3 DNA: TGTGCCAGCTCACTTAGCGGGGGGGCCAGGACAGATACGCAGTATTTT.

The CDR3 here is CASSPPNRAANYGYTF. Here the CDR3 DNA reads TGTGCCAGCTCACCACCGAACAGGGCTGCTAACTATGGCTACACCTTC. This rearrangement joins TRBV18 to TRBJ1-2; TRBD1 is a possible D gene (6 bases). V was pared by 0 bases and J by 0 bases, with 11 bases between. CDR3 length: 16 amino acids. Germline V gives CDR1 KGHSH, CDR2 LQKENI. The entire variable domain, with the rest obtained from reference TRBV18 and TRBJ1-2, is as follows: NAGVMQNPRHLVRRRGQEARLRCSPMKGHSHVYWYRQLPEEGLKFMVYLQKENIIDESGMPKERFSAEFPKEGPSILRIQQVVRGDSAAYFCASSPPNRAANYGYTFGSGTRLTVV.

This rearrangement joins TRBV2 to TRBJ2-2; 10 bases map to TRBD2. The CDR3 is 15 amino acids. Germline trimming cut 2 bases from V and 8 bases from J; bases unmatched to any gene: 5. Per the germline V gene, CDR1 is SNHLY and CDR2 is FYNNEI. CDR3 protein: CASSELAGVRGELFF. The CDR3 DNA is TGTGCCAGCAGTGAACTAGCGGGAGTTCGGGGGGAGCTGTTTTTT.

The chain combines TRBV4-2 with TRBJ2-2; D is uncertain. The CDR3 consists of 12 residues. Germline V gene sequence: CDR1 LGHNA, CDR2 YNFKEQ. V was pared by 2 bases and J by 6 bases, with 4 bases between. CDR3 DNA sequence: TGTGCCAGCAGCCAACTAGCCGGGGAGCTGTTTTTT. Its protein product is CASSQLAGELFF.

The rearrangement joins TRBV2 to TRBJ1-5; 12 bases map to TRBD1. Germline V gives CDR1 SNHLY, CDR2 FYNNEI. The CDR3 runs to 14 residues. V was pared by 6 bases and J by 12 bases, with 9 bases of the junction left unmatched. The CDR3: CASRGDRGLFDQHF. DNA of the CDR3: TGTGCCAGCAGGGGGGACAGGGGGCTTTTCGACCAGCATTTT.

The genes are TRBV28 and TRBJ1-2, with 8 bases matching TRBD1. This CDR3 is built from 15 residues. The V and J ends lost 6 bases and 5 bases, in that order; junction bases with no gene match: 11. Germline V gives CDR1 MDHEN, CDR2 SYDVKM. CDR3 DNA: TGTGCCAGCAGCTCTCCCGGGACAGGAGCTTATGGCTACACCTTC. Its protein is CASSSPGTGAYGYTF.

This clone occurred a few times. The rearrangement uses TRBV28 and TRBJ1-6, with D perhaps TRBD1 (5 bases). V lost 6 bases to trimming and J lost 6 bases, with 18 bases between them. The CDR3 loop spans 16 amino acids. Germline V gene sequence: CDR1 MDHEN, CDR2 SYDVKM. The CDR3 loop reads CASRNQGRVSNSPLHF. The CDR3, as DNA: TGTGCCAGCAGAAACCAGGGTCGAGTGTCTAATTCACCCCTCCACTTT.

In this sample, this clone turned up a few times. The chain links TRBV5-1 to TRBJ1-3, with 7 positions matching TRBD1. The J segment lost 4 bases and the V segment lost 5 bases, leaving 6 bases of the junction unmatched. Per the germline V gene, CDR1 is SGHRS and CDR2 is YFSETQ. This CDR3 comprises 14 residues. The CDR3 protein is CASSVDRTGNTIYF. The CDR3 region has the DNA TGCGCCAGCAGTGTGGACAGGACGGGAAACACCATATATTTT.

The chain uses TRBV30 and TRBJ2-7; 7 positions agree with TRBD1. Germline CDR1 GTSNPN, CDR2 SVGIG (reference sequence). CDR3 size: 15 residues. V was clipped by 3 bases and J by 5 bases; unmatched bases: 13. CDR3 loop: CAWRRGSIGGHEQYF. For the CDR3, the DNA is TGTGCCTGGAGACGCGGCAGCATAGGGGGCCACGAGCAGTACTTC. The full variable domain, in which reference TRBV30 and TRBJ2-7 provide the parts outside the CDR3, is SQTIHQWPATLVQPVGSPLSLECTVEGTSNPNLYWYRQAAGRGLQLLFYSVGIGQISSEVPQNLSASRPQDRQFILSSKKLLLSDSGFYLCAWRRGSIGGHEQYFGPGTRLTVT.

This rearrangement joins TRBV5-6 to TRBJ1-1; no definite D call. In germline, CDR1 is SGHDT, CDR2 YYEEEE. This CDR3 is built from 13 residues. V was cut by 0 bases and J by 1 base, with 4 bases left in between. In DNA form, the CDR3 reads TGTGCCAGCAGCTTGGGGGCGAACACTGAAGCTTTCTTT. Protein sequence: CASSLGANTEAFF.

The chain has TRBV29-1 and TRBJ1-5; tentative D call: TRBD1 (6 bases). The CDR3 is made up of 19 amino acids. The germline V and J ends were trimmed by 1 base and 7 bases, with 29 bases remaining between them. Germline V gene lookup returns CDR1 SQVTM and CDR2 ANQGSEA. The CDR3 DNA sequence: TGCAGCGTTGAAGGTCCCCCGGGACATGTAGTAAGGTCTACCCAGCCCCAGCATTTT. Translating gives CSVEGPPGHVVRSTQPQHF.

The chain has TRBV19 and TRBJ2-7, with TRBD1 identical over 7 bases. Germline values: CDR1 LNHDA, CDR2 SQIVND (reference sequence). This CDR3 contains 16 residues. The V gene end was trimmed by 6 bases and the J gene end by 0 bases; junction bases not matched to a gene: 11. The CDR3 DNA reads TGTGCCAGTAGCTCGTGGGGACAGTCGAGCTCCTACGAGCAGTACTTC. Translated, it gives CASSSWGQSSSYEQYF. The variable domain in full, with the rest retrieved from reference TRBV19 and TRBJ2-7, is DGGITQSPKYLFRKEGQNVTLSCEQNLNHDAMYWYRQDPGQGLRLIYYSQIVNDFQKGDIAEGYSVSREKKESFPLTVTSAQKNPTAFYLCASSSWGQSSSYEQYFGPGTRLTVT.

The chain combines TRBV7-2 with TRBJ1-2; D unresolved. The V end was cut by 1 base, the J end by 5 bases, with 14 bases between. The CDR3 covers 15 residues. From germline, CDR1 is SGHTA and CDR2 FQGNSA. CDR3 loop: CASSLDTIAWYGYTF. CDR3 nucleotide sequence: TGTGCCAGCAGCTTAGATACTATTGCTTGGTATGGCTACACCTTC.

J is TRBJ1-3 and V is TRBV30; tentative D call: TRBD1 (5 bases). The V end lost 2 bases, the J end lost 0 bases, and 8 bases lay between the germline ends. CDR1 and CDR2 from the germline V gene are GTSNPN and SVGIG (reference sequence). The CDR3 contains 14 residues. CDR3 in amino acids: CAWSRGDSGNTIYF. The CDR3 DNA reads TGTGCCTGGAGTCGGGGGGACTCTGGAAACACCATATATTTT.

Note on this clone: Other DNA sequences in this specimen translate into the identical CDR3. The V gene is TRBV28, the J gene TRBJ2-7; D gene ambiguous. This CDR3 comprises 12 residues. Trimming pared 3 bases from V and 0 bases from J, leaving 3 bases between. Germline CDR1 reads MDHEN; CDR2 reads SYDVKM. The CDR3 loop is CASSFSSYEQYF. In DNA form, the CDR3 reads TGTGCCAGCAGTTTCAGCTCCTACGAGCAGTACTTC.

The chain couples TRBV5-1 to TRBJ2-7, with 11 bases matching TRBD1. CDR1 is SGHRS and CDR2 is YFSETQ in the germline V gene. Trimming took 4 bases from V and 3 from J; bases not matched to a gene: 6. The length of the CDR3 is 15 residues. The CDR3 is CASSIGTGGIYEQYF. Written as DNA, the CDR3 is TGCGCCAGCAGCATTGGGACAGGGGGTATCTACGAGCAGTACTTC.